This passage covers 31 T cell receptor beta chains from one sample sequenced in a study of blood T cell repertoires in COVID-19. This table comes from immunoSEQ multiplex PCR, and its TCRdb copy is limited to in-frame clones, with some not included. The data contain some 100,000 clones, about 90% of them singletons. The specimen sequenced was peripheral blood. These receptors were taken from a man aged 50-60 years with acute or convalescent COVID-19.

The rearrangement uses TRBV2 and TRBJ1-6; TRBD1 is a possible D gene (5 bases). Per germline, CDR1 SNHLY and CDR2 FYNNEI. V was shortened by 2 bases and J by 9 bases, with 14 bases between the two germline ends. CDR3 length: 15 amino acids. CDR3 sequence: CASSERRGSSSPLHF. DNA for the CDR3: TGTGCCAGCAGTGAACGGCGGGGGTCTAGTTCACCCCTCCACTTT.

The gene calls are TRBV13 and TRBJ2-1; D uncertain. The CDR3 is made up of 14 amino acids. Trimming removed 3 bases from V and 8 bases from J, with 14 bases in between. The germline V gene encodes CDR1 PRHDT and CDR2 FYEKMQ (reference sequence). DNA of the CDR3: TGTGCCAGCAGCTTTGGCGGAGTTAACGATGAGCAGTTCTTC. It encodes CASSFGGVNDEQFF. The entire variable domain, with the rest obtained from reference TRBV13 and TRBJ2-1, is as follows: AAGVIQSPRHLIKEKRETATLKCYPIPRHDTVYWYQQGPGQDPQFLISFYEKMQSDKGSIPDRFSAQQFSDYHSELNMSSLELGDSALYFCASSFGGVNDEQFFGPGTRLTVL.

The CDR3 loop is CASSLLSGGPSTDTQYF. As DNA, the CDR3 is TGCGCCAGCAGCTTGCTCTCAGGGGGACCTAGCACAGATACGCAGTATTTT. The rearrangement uses TRBV5-1 and TRBJ2-3, with TRBD1 identical over 7 bases. CDR3 length: 17 residues. The V and J ends lost 1 base and 0 bases, in that order; junction bases with no gene match: 8. Germline V gives CDR1 SGHRS, CDR2 YFSETQ. Full variable domain (missing parts from reference TRBV5-1 and TRBJ2-3): KAGVTQTPRYLIKTRGQQVTLSCSPISGHRSVSWYQQTPGQGLQFLFEYFSETQRNKGNFPGRFSGRQFSNSRSEMNVSTLELGDSALYLCASSLLSGGPSTDTQYFGPGTRLTVL.

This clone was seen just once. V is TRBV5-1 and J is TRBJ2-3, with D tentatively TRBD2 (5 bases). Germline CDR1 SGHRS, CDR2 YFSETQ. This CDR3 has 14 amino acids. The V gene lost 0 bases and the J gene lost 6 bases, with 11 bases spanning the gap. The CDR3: CASSLASSVDTQYF. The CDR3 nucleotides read TGCGCCAGCAGCTTGGCTAGCTCAGTGGATACGCAGTATTTT. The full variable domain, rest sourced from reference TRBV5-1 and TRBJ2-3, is KAGVTQTPRYLIKTRGQQVTLSCSPISGHRSVSWYQQTPGQGLQFLFEYFSETQRNKGNFPGRFSGRQFSNSRSEMNVSTLELGDSALYLCASSLASSVDTQYFGPGTRLTVL.

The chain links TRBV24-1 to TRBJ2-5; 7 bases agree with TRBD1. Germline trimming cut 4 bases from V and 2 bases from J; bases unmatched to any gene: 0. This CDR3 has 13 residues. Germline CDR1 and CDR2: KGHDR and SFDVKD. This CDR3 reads CATSDRGQETQYF. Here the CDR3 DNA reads TGTGCCACCAGTGACAGGGGGCAAGAGACCCAGTACTTC.

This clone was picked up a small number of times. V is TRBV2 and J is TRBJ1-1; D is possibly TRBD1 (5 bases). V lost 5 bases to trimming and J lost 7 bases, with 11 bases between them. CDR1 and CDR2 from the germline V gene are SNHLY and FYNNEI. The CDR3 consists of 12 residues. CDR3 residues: CASSSAGREAFF. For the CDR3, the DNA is TGTGCCAGCAGTTCCGCGGGACGTGAAGCTTTCTTT.

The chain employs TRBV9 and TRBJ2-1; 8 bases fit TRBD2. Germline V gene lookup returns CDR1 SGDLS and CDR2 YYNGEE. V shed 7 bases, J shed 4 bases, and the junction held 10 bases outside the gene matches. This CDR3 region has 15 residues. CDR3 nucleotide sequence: TGTGCCAGCGGACACGGGGGGGCCTCTTACAATGAGCAGTTCTTC. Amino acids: CASGHGGASYNEQFF.

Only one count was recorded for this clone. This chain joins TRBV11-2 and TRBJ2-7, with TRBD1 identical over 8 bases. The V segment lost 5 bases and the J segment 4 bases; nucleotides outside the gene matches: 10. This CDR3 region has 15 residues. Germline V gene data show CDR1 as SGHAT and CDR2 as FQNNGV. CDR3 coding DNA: TGTGCCAGCAGCCCCCAGGGGGCCGGCAGATACGAGCAGTACTTC. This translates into CASSPQGAGRYEQYF.

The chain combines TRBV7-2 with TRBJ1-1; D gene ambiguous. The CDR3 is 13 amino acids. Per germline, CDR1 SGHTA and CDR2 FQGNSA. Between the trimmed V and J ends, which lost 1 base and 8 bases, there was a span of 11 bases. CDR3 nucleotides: TGTGCCAGCAGCTTAGTTTCGGGGTACGAAGCTTTCTTT. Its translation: CASSLVSGYEAFF.

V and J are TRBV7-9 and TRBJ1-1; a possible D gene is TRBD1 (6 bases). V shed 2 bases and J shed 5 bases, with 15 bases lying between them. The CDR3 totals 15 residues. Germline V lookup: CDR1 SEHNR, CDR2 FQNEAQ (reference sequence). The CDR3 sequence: CASSLTGYMGTEAFF. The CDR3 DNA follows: TGTGCCAGCAGCTTAACAGGGTATATGGGGACTGAAGCTTTCTTT.

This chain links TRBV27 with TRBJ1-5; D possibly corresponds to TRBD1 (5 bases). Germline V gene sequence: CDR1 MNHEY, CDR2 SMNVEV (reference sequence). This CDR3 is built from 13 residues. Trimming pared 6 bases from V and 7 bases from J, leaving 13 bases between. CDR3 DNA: TGTGCCAGCAGGGGGGGAGTGTTCCAGCCCCAGCATTTT. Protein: CASRGGVFQPQHF.

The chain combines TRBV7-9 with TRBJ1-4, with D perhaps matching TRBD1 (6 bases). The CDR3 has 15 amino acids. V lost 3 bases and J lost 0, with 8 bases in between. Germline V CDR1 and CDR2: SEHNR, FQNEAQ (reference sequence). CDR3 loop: CASSFNRATNEKLFF. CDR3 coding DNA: TGTGCCAGCAGCTTTAACAGGGCAACTAATGAAAAACTGTTTTTT.

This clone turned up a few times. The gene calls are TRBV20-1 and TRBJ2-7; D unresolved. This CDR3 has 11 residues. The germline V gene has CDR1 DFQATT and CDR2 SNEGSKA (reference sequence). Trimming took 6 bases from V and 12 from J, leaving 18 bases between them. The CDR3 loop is CSAPLLEVPYF. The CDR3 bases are TGCAGTGCCCCGCTGCTAGAGGTGCCGTACTTC.

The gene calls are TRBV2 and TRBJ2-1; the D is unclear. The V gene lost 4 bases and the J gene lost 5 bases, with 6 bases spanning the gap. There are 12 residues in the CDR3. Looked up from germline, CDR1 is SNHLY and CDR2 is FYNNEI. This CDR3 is CASSVLDNEQFF. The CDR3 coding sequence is TGTGCCAGCAGTGTCCTCGACAATGAGCAGTTCTTC.

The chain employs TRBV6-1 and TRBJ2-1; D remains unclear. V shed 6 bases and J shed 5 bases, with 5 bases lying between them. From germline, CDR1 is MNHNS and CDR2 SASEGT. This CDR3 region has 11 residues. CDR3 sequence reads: CASSTDNEQFF. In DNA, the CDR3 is TGTGCCAGCAGCACTGACAATGAGCAGTTCTTC.

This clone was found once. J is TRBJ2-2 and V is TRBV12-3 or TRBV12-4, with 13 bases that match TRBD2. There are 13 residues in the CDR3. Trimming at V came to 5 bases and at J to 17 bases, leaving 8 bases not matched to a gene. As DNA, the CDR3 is TGTGCCAGCAGTCCGGGACTAGCGGGGAGAAGATTTTTT. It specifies CASSPGLAGRRFF.

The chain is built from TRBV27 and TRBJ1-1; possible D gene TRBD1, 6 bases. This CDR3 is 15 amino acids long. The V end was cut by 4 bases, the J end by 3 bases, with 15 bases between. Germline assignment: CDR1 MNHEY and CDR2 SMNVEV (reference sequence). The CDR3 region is CASSSGQWMDTEAFF. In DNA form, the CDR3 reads TGTGCCAGCAGTTCTGGACAGTGGATGGACACTGAAGCTTTCTTT.

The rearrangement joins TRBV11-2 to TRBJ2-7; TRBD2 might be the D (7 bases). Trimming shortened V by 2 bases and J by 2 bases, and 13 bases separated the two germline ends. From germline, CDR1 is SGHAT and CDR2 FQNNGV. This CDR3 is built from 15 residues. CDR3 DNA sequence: TGTGCCAGCAGCTTACGGGGGGCGACCCCCTACGAGCAGTACTTC. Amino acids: CASSLRGATPYEQYF.

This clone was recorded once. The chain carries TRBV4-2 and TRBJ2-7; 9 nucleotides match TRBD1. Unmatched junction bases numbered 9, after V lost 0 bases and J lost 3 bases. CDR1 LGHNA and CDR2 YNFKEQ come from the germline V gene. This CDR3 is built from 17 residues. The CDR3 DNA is TGTGCCAGCAGCCAAGATCAATATGGGACAGGGCGCTACGAGCAGTACTTC. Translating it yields CASSQDQYGTGRYEQYF.

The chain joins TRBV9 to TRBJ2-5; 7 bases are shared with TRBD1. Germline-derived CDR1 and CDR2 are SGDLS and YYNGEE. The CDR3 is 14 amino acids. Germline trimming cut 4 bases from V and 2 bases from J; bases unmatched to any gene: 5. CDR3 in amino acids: CASSRTGPQETQYF. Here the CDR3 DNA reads TGTGCCAGCAGCCGGACAGGTCCGCAAGAGACCCAGTACTTC.

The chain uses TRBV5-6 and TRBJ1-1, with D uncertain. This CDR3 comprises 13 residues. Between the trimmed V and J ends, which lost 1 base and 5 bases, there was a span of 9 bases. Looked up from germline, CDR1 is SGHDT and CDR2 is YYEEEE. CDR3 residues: CASSLIGRTEAFF. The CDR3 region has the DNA TGTGCCAGCAGCTTGATAGGGAGGACTGAAGCTTTCTTT.

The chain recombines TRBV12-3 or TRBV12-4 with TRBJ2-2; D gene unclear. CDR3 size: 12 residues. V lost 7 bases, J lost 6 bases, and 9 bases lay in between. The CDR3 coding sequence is TGTGCCAGCACACTATTTCCCGGGGAGCTGTTTTTT. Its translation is CASTLFPGELFF.

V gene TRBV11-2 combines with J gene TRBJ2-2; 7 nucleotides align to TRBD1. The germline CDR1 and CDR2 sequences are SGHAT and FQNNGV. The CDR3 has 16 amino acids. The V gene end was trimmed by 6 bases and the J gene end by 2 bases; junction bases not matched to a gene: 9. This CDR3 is CASSFTGASNTGELFF. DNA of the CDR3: TGTGCCAGCAGTTTCACAGGGGCGTCTAACACCGGGGAGCTGTTTTTT.

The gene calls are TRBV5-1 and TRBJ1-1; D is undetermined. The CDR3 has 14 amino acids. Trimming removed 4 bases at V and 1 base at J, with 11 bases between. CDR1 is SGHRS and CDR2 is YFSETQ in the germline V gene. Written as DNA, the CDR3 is TGCGCCAGCAGCCTATCGTCCAAGAACACTGAAGCTTTCTTT. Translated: CASSLSSKNTEAFF. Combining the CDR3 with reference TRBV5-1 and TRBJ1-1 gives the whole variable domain KAGVTQTPRYLIKTRGQQVTLSCSPISGHRSVSWYQQTPGQGLQFLFEYFSETQRNKGNFPGRFSGRQFSNSRSEMNVSTLELGDSALYLCASSLSSKNTEAFFGQGTRLTVV.

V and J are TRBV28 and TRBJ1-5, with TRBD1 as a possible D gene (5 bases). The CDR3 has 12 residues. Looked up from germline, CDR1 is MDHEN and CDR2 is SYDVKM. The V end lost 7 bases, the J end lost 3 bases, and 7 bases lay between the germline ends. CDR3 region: CASTGNNQPQHF. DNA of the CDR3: TGTGCCAGCACAGGGAACAATCAGCCCCAGCATTTT.

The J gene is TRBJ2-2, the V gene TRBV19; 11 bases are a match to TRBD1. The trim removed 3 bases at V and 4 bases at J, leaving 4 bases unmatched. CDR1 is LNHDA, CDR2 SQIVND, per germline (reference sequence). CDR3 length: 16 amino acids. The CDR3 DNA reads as TGTGCCAGTAGTATGCGGGACAGGGGGTCCACCGGGGAGCTGTTTTTT. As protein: CASSMRDRGSTGELFF.

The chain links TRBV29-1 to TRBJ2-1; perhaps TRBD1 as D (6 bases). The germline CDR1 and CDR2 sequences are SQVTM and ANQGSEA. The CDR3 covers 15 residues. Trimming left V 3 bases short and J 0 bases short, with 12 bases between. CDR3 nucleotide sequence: TGCAGCGTTGAGAACCAGGGGAGCTCCTACAATGAGCAGTTCTTC. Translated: CSVENQGSSYNEQFF.

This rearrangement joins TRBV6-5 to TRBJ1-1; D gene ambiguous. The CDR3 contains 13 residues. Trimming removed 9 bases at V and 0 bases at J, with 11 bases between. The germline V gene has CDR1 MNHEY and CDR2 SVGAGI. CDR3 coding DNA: TGTGCCAGTAGGGAGCGGATGAACACTGAAGCTTTCTTT. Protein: CASRERMNTEAFF.

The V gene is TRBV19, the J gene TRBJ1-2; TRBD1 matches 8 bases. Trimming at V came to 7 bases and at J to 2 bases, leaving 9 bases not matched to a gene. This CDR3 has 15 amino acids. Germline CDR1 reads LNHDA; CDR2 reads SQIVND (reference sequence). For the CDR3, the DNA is TGTGCCAGTATCGGTTATGGGGACAGGAACTATGGCTACACCTTC. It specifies CASIGYGDRNYGYTF.

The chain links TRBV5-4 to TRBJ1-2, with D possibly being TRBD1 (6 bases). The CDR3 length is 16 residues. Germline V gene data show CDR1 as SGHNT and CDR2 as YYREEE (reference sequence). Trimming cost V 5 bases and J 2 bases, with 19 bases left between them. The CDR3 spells CASRPTLTGTNYGYTF. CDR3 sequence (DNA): TGTGCCAGCAGACCGACGCTGACAGGAACCAACTATGGCTACACCTTC. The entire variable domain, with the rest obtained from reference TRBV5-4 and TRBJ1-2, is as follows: ETGVTQSPTHLIKTRGQQVTLRCSSQSGHNTVSWYQQALGQGPQFIFQYYREEENGRGNFPPRFSGLQFPNYSSELNVNALELDDSALYLCASRPTLTGTNYGYTFGSGTRLTVV.

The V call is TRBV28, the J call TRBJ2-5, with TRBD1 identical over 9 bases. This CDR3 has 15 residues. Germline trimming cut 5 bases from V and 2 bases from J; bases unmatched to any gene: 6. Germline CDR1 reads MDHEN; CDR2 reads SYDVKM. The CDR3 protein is CASSTQQGAQETQYF. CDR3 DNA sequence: TGTGCCAGCAGTACGCAACAGGGGGCTCAAGAGACCCAGTACTTC.